The rows below give T cell receptor beta chains drawn from one sample of a study of Graves' ophthalmopathy and Graves' hyperthyroidism. TCRdb processed the multiplex PCR reads anew with MiXCR; each CDR3 protein has one entry. The table records about 380,000 distinct CDR3 sequences, roughly 15% of them present only once. The sample was peripheral blood. The receptor source for this set is a woman aged 18 to 35 with stable Graves' hyperthyroidism. Both conserved end residues are part of each CDR3. A D gene is named only where the DNA matches it firmly. For some rows the clone size is stated as once, few or many, or as a class when expanded; others skip it.

D: .; J: TRBJ2-7; size: .; V: TRBV6-1; CDR3: CASSPQTGPHYEQYF; DNA: TGTGCCAGCAGCCCCCAAACAGGGCCCCACTACGAGCAGTACTTC
D: .; J: TRBJ1-2; size: many; V: TRBV27; CDR3: CATHRSLPFYTF; DNA: TGTGCCACTCACAGGAGCCTACCCTTCTACACCTTC
D: .; J: TRBJ2-7; size: many; V: TRBV6-1; CDR3: CASSVGLLYEQYF; DNA: TGTGCCAGCAGTGTCGGACTTCTTTACGAGCAGTACTTC
D: TRBD1; J: TRBJ1-5; size: many; V: TRBV7-2; CDR3: CASSLTGGAEPQHF; DNA: TGTGCCAGCAGCTTGACAGGGGGCGCGGAGCCCCAGCATTTT
D: .; J: TRBJ1-3; size: many; V: TRBV12-3/TRBV12-4; CDR3: CASSSGPAGNTIYF; DNA: TGTGCCAGCAGCAGTGGACCGGCCGGAAACACCATATATTTT
D: .; J: TRBJ1-5; size: many; V: TRBV12-3/TRBV12-4; CDR3: CASSPTRNQPQHF; DNA: TGTGCCAGCAGTCCGACCCGCAATCAGCCCCAGCATTTT
D: .; J: TRBJ2-2; size: many; V: TRBV15; CDR3: CATSRDRGIGELFF; DNA: TGTGCCACCAGCAGAGATCGGGGGATTGGGGAGCTGTTTTTT
D: .; J: TRBJ1-1; size: many; V: TRBV9; CDR3: CASSVGSLATEAFF; DNA: TGTGCCAGCAGCGTAGGGTCACTAGCCACTGAAGCTTTCTTT
D: .; J: TRBJ1-2; size: many; V: TRBV6-5; CDR3: CASGPSNYGYTF; DNA: TGTGCCAGCGGTCCCTCTAACTATGGCTACACCTTC
D: TRBD1; J: TRBJ2-2; size: many; V: TRBV12-3/TRBV12-4; CDR3: CASSHTGGTGELFF; DNA: TGTGCCAGCAGTCACACAGGGGGCACCGGGGAGCTGTTTTTT
D: .; J: TRBJ1-1; size: .; V: TRBV13; CDR3: CASRGRGFDWSGTEAFF; DNA: TGTGCCAGCCGAGGAAGAGGGTTTGATTGGTCTGGCACTGAAGCTTTCTTT
D: TRBD2; J: TRBJ2-5; size: .; V: TRBV4-1; CDR3: CASSQGQYSGGGETQYF; DNA: TGCGCCAGCAGCCAAGGCCAATATAGCGGGGGAGGAGAGACCCAGTACTTC
D: .; J: TRBJ1-2; size: many; V: TRBV7-3; CDR3: CASSLRSTDTYGYTF; DNA: TGTGCCAGCAGCTTAAGGTCTACGGACACCTATGGCTACACCTTC
D: .; J: TRBJ2-3; size: .; V: TRBV16; CDR3: CASSPLTPAQYF; DNA: TGTGCCAGCAGCCCCTTGACCCCAGCGCAGTATTTT
D: TRBD1; J: TRBJ2-5; size: many; V: TRBV9; CDR3: CASSVAGTNRGRETQYF; DNA: TGTGCCAGCAGCGTAGCCGGTACAAACAGGGGGCGAGAGACCCAGTACTTC
D: TRBD1; J: TRBJ1-2; size: many; V: TRBV19; CDR3: CASSTGELAYGYTF; DNA: TGTGCCAGTAGCACAGGGGAGCTAGCCTATGGCTACACCTTC
D: .; J: TRBJ2-5; size: many; V: TRBV7-2; CDR3: CASSLFGQGQETQYF; DNA: TGTGCCAGCAGCTTATTTGGGCAGGGCCAAGAGACCCAGTACTTC
D: TRBD1; J: TRBJ1-1; size: many; V: TRBV19; CDR3: CASSGTGLMNTEAFF; DNA: TGTGCCAGTAGTGGGACAGGGCTCATGAACACTGAAGCTTTCTTT
D: TRBD1; J: TRBJ1-1; size: many; V: TRBV18; CDR3: CASSPPVGTGGVEAFF; DNA: TGTGCCAGCTCACCACCGGTAGGGACAGGGGGCGTTGAAGCTTTCTTT
D: .; J: TRBJ1-1; size: many; V: TRBV2; CDR3: CASSEFRDMVNTEAFF; DNA: TGTGCCAGCAGTGAGTTTAGGGACATGGTTAACACTGAAGCTTTCTTT
D: .; J: TRBJ2-4; size: .; V: TRBV6-4; CDR3: CASSFGENIQYF; DNA: TGTGCCAGCAGCTTTGGGGAAAACATTCAGTACTTC
D: .; J: TRBJ1-1; size: .; V: TRBV5-1; CDR3: CASGLGMNTEAFF; DNA: TGCGCCAGCGGACTGGGGATGAACACTGAAGCTTTCTTT